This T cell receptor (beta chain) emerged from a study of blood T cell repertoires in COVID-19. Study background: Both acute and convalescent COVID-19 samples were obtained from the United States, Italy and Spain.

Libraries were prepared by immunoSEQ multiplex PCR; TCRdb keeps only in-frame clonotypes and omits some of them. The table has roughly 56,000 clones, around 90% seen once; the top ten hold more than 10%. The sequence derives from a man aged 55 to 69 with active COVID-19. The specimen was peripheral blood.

CDR3: CSVRLRPSGGSPEQFF. CDR3 in DNA: TGCAGCGTCCGCCTCCGCCCCAGCGGGGGGTCCCCAGAGCAGTTCTTC. The V gene is TRBV29-1, the J gene TRBJ2-1, with 9 positions matching TRBD2. Germline CDR1 reads SQVTM; CDR2 reads ANQGSEA. There are 16 residues in the CDR3. J gave up 10 bases and V 6 bases, and 19 bases lay outside the gene matches.